This T cell receptor (beta chain) is drawn from a study of T cell changes during pregnancy in multiple sclerosis. Generated by immunoSEQ multiplex PCR, the TCRdb table keeps only in-frame clones and is missing some. The table lists approximately 96,000 clones, roughly 94% of them singletons. This CDR3 contains 15 residues. Germline-derived CDR1 and CDR2 are SGHRS and YFSETQ. V was clipped by 4 bases and J by 2 bases, with 16 bases between them. The sample here was peripheral blood, taken after pregnancy. The V and J genes are TRBV5-1 and TRBJ2-7, with D perhaps matching TRBD2 (7 bases). The sequence was obtained from a female donor in good health, enrolled as a control in a pregnancy study. CDR3 region: CASSPVGGGPYEQYF. CDR3 in DNA: TGCGCCAGCAGCCCGGTTGGGGGGGGCCCCTACGAGCAGTACTTC.